The clone carrying this TCR beta chain showed up many times. These data belong to a study of T cells in Graves' hyperthyroidism and ophthalmopathy. RNA transcripts were the template for amplifying TCR beta CDR3 regions. First-round RT-PCR of the TCR CDR3 relied on the HTBI primer set. TCRdb processed the multiplex PCR reads anew with MiXCR; each CDR3 protein has one entry. The table lists 250,000 to 300,000 distinct CDR3 sequences, less than 15% of them singletons. Thyroid ultrasound, orbital computed tomography, clinical symptoms, and serum thyroxine and TRAb underpinned diagnoses. The trim removed 5 bases at V and 15 bases at J, leaving 12 bases unmatched. Germline CDR1 reads SGHAT; CDR2 reads FQNNGV. The CDR3 runs 13 residues.

Specimen: blood. V and J are TRBV11-2 and TRBJ2-1, with TRBD1 matching over 8 bases. This TCR was recovered from a woman aged 40-49 years with Graves' hyperthyroidism that later progressed to Graves' ophthalmopathy. The CDR3 bases are TGTGCCAGCAGCGCTCATCTCGGACAGGGTCCGTTCTTC. Encoded protein: CASSAHLGQGPFF.